The 17 T cell receptor beta chains below were found in one sample sequenced in a study of metastatic and nonmetastatic thyroid tumors. With MiXCR, TCRdb called clones anew from the PCR reads. This table holds 20,000 to 25,000 clones, 20% found once. Not a single patient had been given any form of treatment at any point before undergoing thyroid surgery. The sequenced sample consisted of adjacent normal tissue. The receptors shown here come from a female donor with papillary thyroid cancer or a benign thyroid nodule (not recorded which). Some clones in this sample may be carry-over from other donors' samples.

This clone was seen repeatedly, ten times or more. V is TRBV20-1 and J is TRBJ2-3; 11 bases match TRBD1. Germline-derived CDR1 and CDR2 are DFQATT and SNEGSKA (reference sequence). The CDR3 has 18 residues. Trimming cost V 1 base and J 3 bases; bases outside gene matches: 12. Here the CDR3 reads CSARALRTDRGLTDTQYF. CDR3 nucleotides: TGCAGTGCTAGAGCCCTCAGGACGGACAGGGGGCTTACAGATACGCAGTATTTT.

This clone occurred many times. The V and J genes are TRBV3-1 and TRBJ2-2; D uncertain. This CDR3 spans 11 amino acids. Germline CDR1 reads LGHDT; CDR2 reads YNNKEL (reference sequence). Trimming removed 1 base from V and 8 bases from J, with 2 bases in between. The CDR3 region has the DNA TGTGCCAGCAGCCAAGCGGGGGAGCTGTTTTTT. This sequence encodes CASSQAGELFF.

This chain connects TRBV5-1 to TRBJ1-3; 10 nucleotides match TRBD1. V shed 0 bases, J shed 7 bases, and the junction held 7 bases outside the gene matches. CDR1 and CDR2 (germline): SGHRS, YFSETQ. The CDR3 has 16 amino acids. CDR3 DNA sequence: TGCGCCAGCAGCTTGGAATTGGGACAGGGGACCAACACCATATATTTT. Translating it yields CASSLELGQGTNTIYF.

This clone was observed a few times. Its ends do not fully match the called genes, so a read error is possible. The chain links TRBV7-9 to TRBJ2-7; unclear D gene. The CDR3 is 12 residues long. Germline CDR1 SEHNR, CDR2 FQNEAQ (reference sequence). CDR3: CASSPGYYEQYF. The CDR3 coding sequence is TGCGCCAGCAGCCCAGGCTACTACGAGCAGTACTTC.

This clone is labeled medium-sized. This chain links TRBV19 with TRBJ2-7; a possible D gene is TRBD2 (6 bases). The V end was cut by 5 bases, the J end by 2 bases, with 16 bases between. The CDR3 sequence is 15 residues long. Per germline, CDR1 LNHDA and CDR2 SQIVND (reference sequence). CDR3: CASSLPGLGTYEQYF. The DNA of the CDR3 is TGTGCCAGTAGTTTACCGGGACTTGGAACCTACGAGCAGTACTTC.

This clone was detected many times. The chain couples TRBV20-1 to TRBJ2-3; D is uncertain. Deletions cut 6 bases from V and 0 bases from J, with 13 bases between. CDR1 is DFQATT and CDR2 is SNEGSKA in the germline V gene (reference sequence). This CDR3 is built from 14 residues. CDR3 nucleotides: TGCAGTGCCGCGAACGGAATTAGCACAGATACGCAGTATTTT. It encodes CSAANGISTDTQYF.

This clone appeared a few times. The chain joins TRBV6-2 or TRBV6-3 to TRBJ1-1; D ambiguous. Trimming cost V 0 bases and J 2 bases, with 7 bases left between them. The CDR3 contains 14 residues. Germline V gives CDR1 MNHEY, CDR2 SVGEGT. CDR3 nucleotide sequence: TGTGCCAGCAGTTACTCGACGGTTAACACTGAAGCTTTCTTT. This translates into CASSYSTVNTEAFF.

Within the sample, this clone is medium-sized. The chain joins TRBV6-1 to TRBJ2-7, with D tentatively TRBD2 (6 bases). The CDR3 has 14 residues. Germline lookup yields CDR1 MNHNS and CDR2 SASEGT. The ends were cut back, 5 bases at V and 6 bases at J, with 17 bases in the middle. The DNA for the CDR3 is TGTGCCAGCAGTAGCCCCGGAGGGGCTGCCGAGCAGTACTTC. This gives the protein CASSSPGGAAEQYF.

V gene TRBV6-1 combines with J gene TRBJ2-1; D remains unclear. CDR1 MNHNS and CDR2 SASEGT come from the germline V gene. This CDR3 has 12 residues. The germline V and J ends were trimmed by 7 bases and 15 bases, with 19 bases remaining between them. The CDR3 DNA reads TGTGCCAGCATCCCTCGGTACCAAAACTGGTTCTTC. Translation gives CASIPRYQNWFF.

This clone showed up just a few times. The chain is built from TRBV28 and TRBJ2-1; 11 nucleotides agree with TRBD2. The CDR3 totals 16 residues. The V and J ends lost 2 bases and 10 bases, in that order; junction bases with no gene match: 10. From germline, CDR1 is MDHEN and CDR2 SYDVKM. The CDR3 protein is CASSLMGLAVSREQFF. As DNA, the CDR3 is TGTGCCAGCAGTTTAATGGGACTAGCGGTATCAAGGGAGCAGTTCTTC.

Comments on this clone: Sequence at one end of the junction differs from germline and may be a read error. This chain joins TRBV6-5 and TRBJ1-1, with D unresolved. Looked up from germline, CDR1 is MNHEY and CDR2 is SVGAGI. There are 11 residues in the CDR3. In nucleotides, the CDR3 is TGCGCCAGCAGTCACCGGGAGCGAGCTTTCTTT. Translating it yields CASSHRERAFF.

In this sample, this clone turned up many times. The chain joins TRBV25-1 to TRBJ2-4; TRBD2 matches 10 bases. Trimming cost V 5 bases and J 4 bases; bases outside gene matches: 11. This CDR3 contains 17 residues. Looked up from germline, CDR1 is MGHDK and CDR2 is SYGVNS. The CDR3 DNA sequence: TGTGCCAGCAGTCCCCGGAGGGTAGCGGGAGGAAAAAACATTCAGTACTTC. This encodes CASSPRRVAGGKNIQYF.

A remark on this clone: A read error may account for a junction end that differs from germline. This CDR3 reads CASSIAGITDTQFF. The CDR3 bases are TGTGCCAGCAGCATAGCGGGGATCACAGATACGCAGTTTTTT. This chain links TRBV7-2 with TRBJ2-3, with TRBD2 matching 8 bases. The CDR3 has 14 amino acids. Germline V gene data show CDR1 as SGHTA and CDR2 as FQGNSA.

This clone came up a few times. The chain joins TRBV6-5 to TRBJ1-6; the D gene is possibly TRBD1 (5 bases). The CDR3 loop spans 16 amino acids. Trimming took off 2 bases at V and 9 bases at J, with 17 bases between the two ends. Germline V gene data show CDR1 as MNHEY and CDR2 as SVGAGI. CDR3 nucleotide sequence: TGTGCCAGCAGTTACCTCGACCCCCGACAGAGTTCACCCCTCCACTTT. This gives the protein CASSYLDPRQSSPLHF.

This clone was seen more than once but under ten times. This chain links TRBV7-8 with TRBJ2-7; D possibly corresponds to TRBD1 (5 bases). The CDR3 runs to 12 residues. Germline V gives CDR1 SGHVS, CDR2 FQNEAQ. Between the trimmed V and J ends, which lost 5 bases and 3 bases, there was a span of 8 bases. In DNA form, the CDR3 reads TGTGCCAGCAGCCTCAGGGTCTACGAGCAGTACTTC. As protein: CASSLRVYEQYF.

This clone was picked up many times. The chain recombines TRBV28 with TRBJ2-5; no clear D. Per germline, CDR1 MDHEN and CDR2 SYDVKM. The CDR3 is 11 amino acids. V was trimmed by 6 bases and J by 1 base, leaving 3 bases between them. CDR3 DNA sequence: TGTGCCAGCAGCTCCCAAGAGACCCAGTACTTC. This gives the protein CASSSQETQYF.

CDR3 coding DNA: TGTGCCAGCAGCCGTCAACAGGTAATCCAAGAGACCCAGTACTTC. As protein: CASSRQQVIQETQYF. This chain connects TRBV28 to TRBJ2-5, with D maybe TRBD1 (5 bases). The CDR3 contains 15 residues. Trimming took off 6 bases at V and 1 base at J, with 15 bases between the two ends. Germline V gene sequence: CDR1 MDHEN, CDR2 SYDVKM. Full variable domain (rest looked up from reference TRBV28 and TRBJ2-5): DVKVTQSSRYLVKRTGEKVFLECVQDMDHENMFWYRQDPGLGLRLIYFSYDVKMKEKGDIPEGYSVSREKKERFSLILESASTNQTSMYLCASSRQQVIQETQYFGPGTRLLVL.